This T cell receptor beta chain was sequenced for a study of T cell repertoires in Merkel cell carcinoma (dated by TCRdb to between 2018 and 2021). Regarding the research as a whole: Patients who had received intralesional immunotherapy or systemic immune checkpoint blockade ahead of the biopsy were left out. MCPyV-specific clonotypes were initially defined through tetramer sorting, cloning and paired TCR sequencing of expanded tumor-infiltrating lymphocytes. To be included, a subject needed both a diagnosis of MCPyV-positive Merkel cell carcinoma and tumor-infiltrating lymphocytes that had been successfully expanded in vitro. The paper's findings and limits, for the study overall: Normal tissue biopsies were not studied.

Of note for this clone: Its antigen target is currently unknown. No base quality information exists; no much larger clone differs at one position.

Relative to germline, V is 5 bases shorter and J is 0 bases shorter, with 1 base between their ends. The CDR3 sequence holds 11 residues, the cysteine and phenylalanine included. The kept DNA is CDR3 alone, 33 bases in frame from the first base. Each study subject had MCPyV-positive Merkel cell carcinoma confirmed by biopsy and had serum antibodies to T-antigen that tested positive. Genomic DNA was extracted from about six adjacent 10-micron frozen tumor sections without cell sorting or culture. About 5 x 5 x 5 mm of tumor biopsy tissue was frozen in optimal cutting temperature compound. In the frozen biopsy, scout sections stained with hematoxylin and eosin confirmed plenty of Merkel cell carcinoma along with infiltrating cells. The immunoSEQ assay was used for TRB CDR3 sequencing and data processing of tumor genomic DNA. TCRdb stores this immuneACCESS table with in-frame sequences only. Part of the clones is absent; in the studies checked, under half of the shortfall reflects unresolved V genes, and no reason is known for the rest. The sample data list about 14,000 clones, and 76% of these were observed just once. The ten largest clones take up 17% of the sample.

The V and J segments used are TRBV12-3 or TRBV12-4 and TRBJ2-5; the D segment cannot be called with confidence. The specimen was tumor tissue. The clonotype was recovered from an adult with Merkel cell carcinoma. The CDR3 protein: CASSHQETQYF. The nucleotide sequence is given as TGTGCCAGCAGTCACCAAGAGACCCAGTACTTC.